The 26 T cell receptor beta chains listed next were all sequenced from one sample in a study of CD8 T cells in ankylosing spondylitis. TCRdb re-called the 5' RACE reads through MiXCR, storing one row per CDR3 protein. The data show 150,000 or so distinct CDR3 sequences, with around a third seen just once and 5.5% to 7.5% held by the top ten. The specimen was synovial fluid, either unsorted or a sorted T cell fraction (not recorded which). Receptor source: a male donor with ankylosing spondylitis.

The J gene is TRBJ2-1, the V gene TRBV12-3 or TRBV12-4; D not certain. With 6 bases removed from V and 5 bases from J, the gap between germline ends came to 17 bases. CDR3 size: 15 residues. CDR3 sequence (DNA): TGTGCCAGCAGCCTCCTCGTAACCGTTAACAATGAGCAGTTCTTC. It codes for CASSLLVTVNNEQFF.

The chain is built from TRBV9 and TRBJ2-3; 11 positions agree with TRBD2. The CDR3 is 15 amino acids. Germline V gene sequence: CDR1 SGDLS, CDR2 YYNGEE. J lost 5 bases, V lost 2 bases, and 4 bases had no gene match. The CDR3 DNA sequence: TGTGCCAGCAGCGTTGATAGCGGGAGGGGAGATACGCAGTATTTT. This codes for CASSVDSGRGDTQYF.

This clonotype was seen a few times. The chain is built from TRBV6-5 and TRBJ1-2; TRBD1 agrees at 9 bases. Germline loops: CDR1 MNHEY, CDR2 SVGAGI. The V segment lost 2 bases and the J segment 4 bases; nucleotides outside the gene matches: 5. The CDR3 consists of 15 residues. The CDR3 DNA reads TGTGCCAGCAGTTACGTCTCGGGACAGGGCTATGGCTACACCTTC. Translation: CASSYVSGQGYGYTF.

The J gene is TRBJ2-7, the V gene TRBV27, with D possibly matching TRBD2 (5 bases). Germline CDR1 is MNHEY and CDR2 is SMNVEV (reference sequence). Trimming took off 6 bases at V and 3 bases at J, with 15 bases between the two ends. This CDR3 region has 14 residues. The CDR3 nucleotides read TGTGCCAGCAGGAGACGGGAACTCGGCTACGAGCAGTACTTC. This gives the protein CASRRRELGYEQYF.

The chain links TRBV10-3 to TRBJ1-1, with D hard to call. Trimming left V 0 bases short and J 8 bases short, with 10 bases between. CDR1 and CDR2 (germline): ENHRY, SYGVKD. The CDR3 is 13 amino acids. The CDR3 DNA follows: TGTGCCATCAGTGAGTCGATGGCGGGGGAAGCTTTCTTT. The encoded protein is CAISESMAGEAFF.

This clonotype was seen only a few times. J is TRBJ1-1 and V is TRBV3-1; 8 bases agree with TRBD1. The CDR3 covers 16 residues. Per the germline V gene, CDR1 is LGHDT and CDR2 is YNNKEL (reference sequence). The V and J ends lost 0 bases and 10 bases, in that order; junction bases with no gene match: 13. The DNA of the CDR3 is TGTGCCAGCAGCCAAGATAGGTCAGGGGGCCTGATGGGAGCTTTCTTT. Translating gives CASSQDRSGGLMGAFF.

The CDR3 loop is CASSPTRSTSEQYF. The CDR3 DNA reads TGTGCCAGCTCACCAACGCGTTCAACAAGCGAGCAGTACTTC. The chain employs TRBV18 and TRBJ2-7; no definite D call. CDR3 length: 14 amino acids. Germline CDR1 is KGHSH and CDR2 is LQKENI. V was trimmed by 2 bases and J by 6 bases, leaving 14 bases between them.

This rearrangement joins TRBV6-1 to TRBJ2-7, with 10 bases fitting TRBD2. The CDR3 has 15 residues. Germline V lookup: CDR1 MNHNS, CDR2 SASEGT. The ends lost 7 bases at V and 3 bases at J; junction bases unmatched: 9. CDR3 loop: CASTLLAGGVYEQYF. CDR3 nucleotide sequence: TGTGCCAGCACCCTCTTAGCGGGAGGTGTCTACGAGCAGTACTTC.

This clonotype has just a few counts. The chain uses TRBV12-3 or TRBV12-4 and TRBJ1-3; TRBD1 matches 8 bases. V gave up 11 bases and J gave up 0 bases; unmatched junction bases: 3. The CDR3 spans 13 residues. CDR3 nucleotides: TGTGCCGACAGGGGTGACTCTGGAAACACCATATATTTT. This translates into CADRGDSGNTIYF.

The chain uses TRBV4-3 and TRBJ2-3, with 10 positions matching TRBD2. The CDR3 spans 17 residues. Losses at the gene ends were 0 bases for V and 7 bases for J; bases not matched to a gene: 10. Looked up from germline, CDR1 is LGHNA and CDR2 is YSLEER. For the CDR3, the DNA is TGCGCCAGCAGCCAAGATTTGTCTAGCGGGAGCCGGTATACGCAGTATTTT. Protein product: CASSQDLSSGSRYTQYF.

The rearrangement links TRBV12-3 or TRBV12-4 to TRBJ2-7; no clear D gene. The CDR3 covers 12 residues. Trimming shortened V by 6 bases and J by 2 bases, and 8 bases separated the two germline ends. In DNA, the CDR3 is TGTGCCAGCAGGGGGTGGGCCTACGAGCAGTACTTC. This sequence encodes CASRGWAYEQYF.

This chain joins TRBV6-1 and TRBJ1-2; possibly TRBD1 for D (6 bases). Between the trimmed V and J ends, which lost 3 bases and 8 bases, there was a span of 16 bases. The CDR3 is 14 residues long. Germline lookup yields CDR1 MNHNS and CDR2 SASEGT. CDR3 sequence (DNA): TGTGCCAGCAGTGAGGCCGGGGGGGCGTACGGCTACACCTTC. This gives the protein CASSEAGGAYGYTF.

The V call is TRBV5-4, the J call TRBJ2-1; D tentatively reads TRBD1 or TRBD2 (5 bases each). This CDR3 spans 15 amino acids. The V and J ends lost 4 bases and 0 bases respectively, with 11 bases between them. Germline V gene sequence: CDR1 SGHNT, CDR2 YYREEE (reference sequence). In DNA form, the CDR3 reads TGTGCCAGCAGCCCACGGGACCTCTCCTACAATGAGCAGTTCTTC. Its protein product is CASSPRDLSYNEQFF. The full variable domain, with the rest looked up from reference TRBV5-4 and TRBJ2-1, is ETGVTQSPTHLIKTRGQQVTLRCSSQSGHNTVSWYQQALGQGPQFIFQYYREEENGRGNFPPRFSGLQFPNYSSELNVNALELDDSALYLCASSPRDLSYNEQFFGPGTRLTVL.

This chain connects TRBV25-1 to TRBJ1-3; D is perhaps TRBD1 (5 bases). Germline CDR1 MGHDK, CDR2 SYGVNS. The germline V and J ends were trimmed by 0 bases and 2 bases, with 8 bases remaining between them. The CDR3 runs 15 residues. The CDR3 DNA is TGTGCCAGCAGTGAATATGGGACTACTGGAAACACCATATATTTT. Protein sequence: CASSEYGTTGNTIYF.

The chain joins TRBV6-1 to TRBJ1-5, with 11 nucleotides matching TRBD1. Trimming cost V 6 bases and J 5 bases; bases outside gene matches: 3. From germline, CDR1 is MNHNS and CDR2 SASEGT. CDR3 size: 14 residues. The CDR3 DNA sequence: TGTGCCAGCAGGGGACAGGGGGACCATCAGCCCCAGCATTTT. This codes for CASRGQGDHQPQHF.

At least ten counts were recorded for this clonotype. This chain links TRBV27 with TRBJ2-2; D ambiguous. CDR3 length: 14 amino acids. Germline V gives CDR1 MNHEY, CDR2 SMNVEV (reference sequence). V lost 2 bases and J lost 0, with 4 bases in between. The CDR3 region has the DNA TGTGCCAGCAGTTTACGCGCGAACACCGGGGAGCTGTTTTTT. Protein: CASSLRANTGELFF.

Only a few counts were recorded for this clonotype. This chain joins TRBV5-1 and TRBJ2-3; D remains ambiguous. Trimming removed 3 bases from V and 8 bases from J, with 16 bases in between. CDR1 is SGHRS, CDR2 YFSETQ, per germline. The CDR3 consists of 14 residues. In nucleotides, the CDR3 is TGCGCCAGCAGCTGGGGTTTGGAGCTGGGTACGCAGTATTTT. This encodes CASSWGLELGTQYF.

V gene TRBV20-1 combines with J gene TRBJ1-1; D call uncertain. The CDR3 covers 10 residues. CDR1 and CDR2 (germline): DFQATT, SNEGSKA (reference sequence). V lost 1 base to trimming and J lost 10 bases, with 7 bases between them. The chain's CDR3 is CSARGLSAFF. DNA of the CDR3: TGCAGTGCTAGAGGCTTATCAGCTTTCTTT.

This clonotype was seen repeatedly, ten times or more. This chain uses TRBV6-5 with TRBJ2-3, with 7 bases identical to TRBD2. Per the germline V gene, CDR1 is MNHEY and CDR2 is SVGAGI. Germline trimming cut 0 bases from V and 4 bases from J; bases unmatched to any gene: 7. The CDR3 contains 16 residues. The CDR3 bases are TGTGCCAGCAGTTACTCGACCCGGGGGGTGGCAGATACGCAGTATTTT. Protein sequence: CASSYSTRGVADTQYF.

This clonotype was observed a handful of times. V is TRBV5-5 and J is TRBJ2-3, with 12 bases fitting TRBD2. The CDR3 runs to 14 residues. The trim removed 3 bases at V and 13 bases at J, leaving 9 bases unmatched. CDR1 SGHKS and CDR2 YYEKEE come from the germline V gene (reference sequence). CDR3 coding DNA: TGTGCCAGCAGCTCGACTAGCGGGAGTAGAGTTGAGTATTTT. This sequence encodes CASSSTSGSRVEYF.

The table lists this clonotype with many counts. The gene calls are TRBV7-2 and TRBJ2-7, with 9 bases fitting TRBD2. With V trimmed by 1 base and J by 2 bases, 6 bases remained unmatched. Germline CDR1 and CDR2: SGHTA and FQGNSA. The CDR3 sequence is 16 residues long. The CDR3 region is CASSLEASGTPYEQYF. In nucleotides, the CDR3 is TGTGCCAGCAGCTTAGAGGCTAGCGGGACCCCCTACGAGCAGTACTTC. The full variable domain, its missing parts supplied by reference TRBV7-2 and TRBJ2-7, is GAGVSQSPSNKVTEKGKDVELRCDPISGHTALYWYRQSLGQGLEFLIYFQGNSAPDKSGLPSDRFSAERTGGSVSTLTIQRTQQEDSAVYLCASSLEASGTPYEQYFGPGTRLTVT.

Many counts were recorded for this clonotype. Written as DNA, the CDR3 is TGTGCCAGCTCGGCGGGGACGCATCAGCCCCAGCATTTT. Translating it yields CASSAGTHQPQHF. This rearrangement joins TRBV18 to TRBJ1-5; tentatively, D is TRBD1 (5 bases). V lost 6 bases and J 5 bases, leaving 11 bases between the germline ends. CDR1 and CDR2 from the germline V gene are KGHSH and LQKENI. The CDR3 loop spans 13 amino acids.

This clonotype was observed a single time. V gene TRBV5-6 combines with J gene TRBJ2-1; D remains unclear. The CDR3 covers 15 residues. V was cut by 5 bases and J by 2 bases, with 14 bases left in between. Germline CDR1 and CDR2: SGHDT and YYEEEE. The CDR3 nucleotides are TGTGCCAGCAGTTCGCAGGCGAGACCCTACAATGAGCAGTTCTTC. It translates to CASSSQARPYNEQFF.

The sample holds many counts of this clonotype. This chain joins TRBV30 and TRBJ2-1, with no clear D. The ends were cut back, 3 bases at V and 6 bases at J, with 9 bases in the middle. Germline CDR1 GTSNPN, CDR2 SVGIG (reference sequence). The CDR3 loop spans 12 amino acids. The CDR3 DNA reads TGTGCCTGGAGGGGTGAATCCAATGAGCAGTTCTTC. Protein sequence: CAWRGESNEQFF.

The chain has TRBV14 and TRBJ2-7; tentatively, D is TRBD2 (5 bases). Trimming pared 4 bases from V and 4 bases from J, leaving 11 bases between. The CDR3 spans 13 residues. Germline V gene sequence: CDR1 SGHDN, CDR2 FVKESK. CDR3 nucleotide sequence: TGTGCCAGCAGCCGAGGGCGCCAATACGAGCAGTACTTC. It encodes CASSRGRQYEQYF.

The chain carries TRBV7-9 and TRBJ1-2; D ambiguous. The V end lost 0 bases, the J end lost 4 bases, and 6 bases lay between the germline ends. CDR3 length: 13 amino acids. Germline CDR1 is SEHNR and CDR2 is FQNEAQ (reference sequence). The CDR3 sequence: CASSLARLYGYTF. CDR3 bases: TGTGCCAGCAGCTTAGCACGCCTCTATGGCTACACCTTC.